A single sample is the source of the 9 T cell receptor beta chains below, sequenced in a study of identical twins. TCRdb re-called the 5' RACE reads with MiXCR, one entry per CDR3 protein. Among 300,000 or so distinct CDR3 sequences listed, around 9.7% were seen once. These data were also reused for a study on yellow fever vaccine responses in identical twins.

Sequencing was performed on CD8+ T cells sorted from blood. Source of these receptors: a woman aged 18 to 35 in good health.

This clonotype was counted a few times. This chain uses TRBV27 with TRBJ2-7, with D possibly being TRBD1 (6 bases). Trimming left V 5 bases short and J 6 bases short, with 11 bases between. Looked up from germline, CDR1 is MNHEY and CDR2 is SMNVEV (reference sequence). There are 12 residues in the CDR3. CDR3 sequence (DNA): TGTGCCAGCAGTGGCAGGGGTGGCGAGCAGTACTTC. It specifies CASSGRGGEQYF.

The table lists this clonotype with a few counts. The rearrangement joins TRBV15 to TRBJ2-5, with TRBD1 matching over 12 bases. CDR3 size: 15 residues. CDR1 and CDR2 (germline): LNHNV, YYDKDF (reference sequence). Losses at the gene ends were 5 bases for V and 4 bases for J; bases not matched to a gene: 5. Here the CDR3 DNA reads TGTGCCACCAGCCAAGGGACAGGGGGCGGAGAGACCCAGTACTTC. Its translation is CATSQGTGGGETQYF.

The rearrangement uses TRBV9 and TRBJ2-1; 9 nucleotides line up with TRBD2. Unmatched junction bases numbered 6, after V lost 0 bases and J lost 8 bases. The CDR3 runs to 15 residues. Germline values: CDR1 SGDLS, CDR2 YYNGEE. DNA of the CDR3: TGTGCCAGCAGCGTAGGTTCAGCGGGAGGTGATGAGCAGTTCTTC. This codes for CASSVGSAGGDEQFF.

The chain is built from TRBV24-1 and TRBJ2-2; 8 bases are shared with TRBD2. CDR1 is KGHDR and CDR2 is SFDVKD in the germline V gene. Trimming cost V 4 bases and J 6 bases; bases outside gene matches: 15. CDR3 length equals 18 residues. CDR3 residues: CATSETLHGTSSPGELFF. As DNA, the CDR3 is TGTGCCACCAGTGAAACTCTACACGGGACTAGTTCCCCCGGGGAGCTGTTTTTT.

This clonotype appeared a few times. The rearrangement links TRBV7-9 to TRBJ2-6, with TRBD1 matching 7 bases. CDR1 and CDR2 (germline): SEHNR, FQNEAQ (reference sequence). This CDR3 has 17 residues. The ends lost 5 bases at V and 0 bases at J; junction bases unmatched: 7. The CDR3 bases are TGTGCCAGCAGCGCCCCGGGACAGTTCTCTGGGGCCAACGTCCTGACTTTC. It specifies CASSAPGQFSGANVLTF.

About this clonotype: This sequence may be a read error, since a much larger clone differs from it by one base. The chain combines TRBV7-6 with TRBJ2-3; TRBD2 aligns across 7 bases. The CDR3 contains 13 residues. V lost 2 bases, J lost 5 bases, and 1 base stayed unmatched. Germline V lookup: CDR1 SGHVS, CDR2 FNYEAQ. The CDR3 DNA sequence: TGTGCCAGCAGCTTATGGGGGGGAGATACGCAGTATTTT. It specifies CASSLWGGDTQYF.

The rearrangement links TRBV11-3 to TRBJ2-3; D may be TRBD1 (5 bases). Germline V gene data show CDR1 as SGHNT and CDR2 as YENEEA. Trimming took off 5 bases at V and 0 bases at J, with 18 bases between the two ends. The CDR3 spans 17 residues. In DNA form, the CDR3 reads TGTGCCAGCAGCGCCTATCCTACAGGAAATAGCACAGATACGCAGTATTTT. It specifies CASSAYPTGNSTDTQYF.

CDR3 region: CASSLAGQGIWGTDTQYF. The DNA for the CDR3 is TGTGCCAGCAGCTTAGCTGGACAGGGGATATGGGGCACAGATACGCAGTATTTT. The chain links TRBV11-1 to TRBJ2-3, with 9 bases aligning to TRBD1. Germline V gene sequence: CDR1 SGHAT, CDR2 FQDESV (reference sequence). Unmatched junction bases numbered 8, after V lost 0 bases and J lost 1 base. CDR3 length: 18 residues.

This clonotype showed up many times. The chain uses TRBV4-3 and TRBJ2-1; D is undetermined. V gave up 0 bases and J gave up 0 bases, with 12 bases separating them. Looked up from germline, CDR1 is LGHNA and CDR2 is YSLEER. CDR3 length: 17 residues. In DNA form, the CDR3 reads TGCGCCAGCAGCCAAGACCCGGGTGGTGGCTCCTACAATGAGCAGTTCTTC. Protein sequence: CASSQDPGGGSYNEQFF.